This TCR beta chain was documented in a study of blood T cell repertoires in COVID-19. This study enrolled people aged 18 to 89 from roughly 24 US geographic areas. Participants had their cohort set by participant-reported clinical history. In the 2 weeks before study entry, exposed participants met a COVID-19 case, which was PCR-confirmed or clinician-diagnosed. The ends were cut back, 5 bases at V and 0 bases at J, with 16 bases in the middle. The CDR3 length is 16 residues. CDR1 is SGHAT and CDR2 is FQNNGV in the germline V gene. Clones were sequenced by immunoSEQ multiplex PCR, and TCRdb holds only the in-frame ones, with some missing. The sample carries more than 350,000 clones, around nine tenths recorded once.

The TCR sequence derives from a young woman who had been exposed to COVID-19. The chain carries TRBV11-2 and TRBJ1-2; TRBD1 is a possible D gene (5 bases). Input material: PBMCs or T cells enriched from blood (not recorded which). The CDR3: CASSRTAGRTNYGYTF. The CDR3 DNA follows: TGTGCCAGCAGCCGAACGGCGGGACGGACTAACTATGGCTACACCTTC.